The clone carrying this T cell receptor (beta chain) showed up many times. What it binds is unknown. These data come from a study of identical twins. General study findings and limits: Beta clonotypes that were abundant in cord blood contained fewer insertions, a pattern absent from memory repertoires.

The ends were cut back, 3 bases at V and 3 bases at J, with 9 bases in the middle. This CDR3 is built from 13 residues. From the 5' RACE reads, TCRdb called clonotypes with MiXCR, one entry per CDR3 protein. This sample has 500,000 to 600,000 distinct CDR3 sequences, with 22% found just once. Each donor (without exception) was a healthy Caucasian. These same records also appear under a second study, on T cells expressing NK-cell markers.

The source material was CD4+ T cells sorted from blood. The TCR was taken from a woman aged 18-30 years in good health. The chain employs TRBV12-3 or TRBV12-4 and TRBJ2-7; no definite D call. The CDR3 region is CASSFRNLYEQYF. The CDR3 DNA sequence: TGTGCCAGCAGTTTCCGGAACCTCTACGAGCAGTACTTC.